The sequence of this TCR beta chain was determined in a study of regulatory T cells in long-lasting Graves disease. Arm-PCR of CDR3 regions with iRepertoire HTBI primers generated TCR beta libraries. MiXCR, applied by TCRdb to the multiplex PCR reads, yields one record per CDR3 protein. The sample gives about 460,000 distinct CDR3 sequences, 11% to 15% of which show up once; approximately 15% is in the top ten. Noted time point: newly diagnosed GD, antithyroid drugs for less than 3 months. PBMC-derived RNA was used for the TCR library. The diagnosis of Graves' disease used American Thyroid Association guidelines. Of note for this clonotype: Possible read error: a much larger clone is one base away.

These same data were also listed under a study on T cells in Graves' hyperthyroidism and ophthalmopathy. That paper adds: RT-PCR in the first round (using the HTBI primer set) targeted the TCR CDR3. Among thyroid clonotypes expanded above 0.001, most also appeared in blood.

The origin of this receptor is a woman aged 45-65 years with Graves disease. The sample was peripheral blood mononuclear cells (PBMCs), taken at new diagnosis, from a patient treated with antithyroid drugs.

CDR3 sequence reads: CAITLDRNYEQCF. DNA for the CDR3: TGTGCCATTACATTGGACCGAAACTACGAGCAGTGCTTC. The V and J genes are TRBV2 and TRBJ2-7, with D unresolved. The CDR3 runs 13 residues. Per germline, CDR1 SNHLY and CDR2 FYNNEI. Full variable domain (rest looked up from reference TRBV2 and TRBJ2-7): EPEVTQTPSHQVTQMGQEVILRCVPISNHLYFYWYRQILGQKVEFLVSFYNNEISEKSEIFDDQFSVERPDGSNFTLKIRSTKLEDSAMYFCAITLDRNYEQCFGPGTRLTVT.